This is a list of T cell receptor beta chains from one sample in a study of blood T cell repertoires in COVID-19. Measured with immunoSEQ multiplex PCR; TCRdb has only the in-frame clones, and not every one. The top ten clones hold approximately 8.3% of a sample with about 460,000 clones, approximately 90% of them seen once. What was sequenced was PBMCs or T cells enriched from blood (not recorded which). The receptors come from a woman aged 55-69 years who had recovered from COVID-19. Each CDR3 is given with its conserved first and last residue. The D gene is left open where the match is weak. The size field is filled for only some rows; it gives once, few, many or a size class.

TRBD2,TRBJ2-3,.,TRBV4-1,TGCGCCAGCAGCCAAATTTTGCGGGGGGACACAGATACGCAGTATTTT,CASSQILRGDTDTQYF
TRBD2,TRBJ2-3,.,TRBV9,TGTGCCAGCAGCCTAGGACTAGACACAGATACGCAGTATTTT,CASSLGLDTDTQYF
.,TRBJ2-1,.,TRBV5-1,TGCGCCAGCAGCTTGGCAGGGCAGGACAATGAGCAGTTCTTC,CASSLAGQDNEQFF
TRBD2,TRBJ2-7,.,TRBV5-1,TGCGCCAGCAGCGTCCCGGGAGGGGCCCTGTACGAGCAGTACTTC,CASSVPGGALYEQYF
.,TRBJ2-2,.,TRBV9,TGTGCCAGCAGCGTGGGGAGGAACACCGGGGAGCTGTTTTTT,CASSVGRNTGELFF
.,TRBJ1-3,.,TRBV30,TGTGCCTGGAAGGTGGGGCACACCATATATTTT,CAWKVGHTIYF
TRBD1,TRBJ2-7,.,TRBV28,TGTGCCAGCCTCAAGACAGGGTGGTACGAGCAGTACTTC,CASLKTGWYEQYF
.,TRBJ2-3,.,TRBV29-1,TGCAGCGTTTCCGGGACTAGCACAGATACGCAGTATTTT,CSVSGTSTDTQYF
TRBD1,TRBJ2-3,.,TRBV6-4,TGTGCCAGCAGTCCCGGGACAGGGACGGGAGATACGCAGTATTTT,CASSPGTGTGDTQYF
TRBD1,TRBJ1-6,.,TRBV6-6,TGTGCCAGCAGTCGACAGGGGGATTCACCCCTCCACTTT,CASSRQGDSPLHF
TRBD1,TRBJ1-6,.,TRBV27,TGTGCCAGCAGTCGACAGGGGGGTGGTAGAGATAATTCACCCCTCCACTTT,CASSRQGGGRDNSPLHF
.,TRBJ2-7,.,TRBV19,TGTGCCTCATCAACAGGGCTCGAGCAGTACTTC,CASSTGLEQYF
.,TRBJ1-2,.,TRBV29-1,TGCAGCGTTGGGGAGGGCTACACCTTC,CSVGEGYTF
.,TRBJ1-3,.,TRBV2,TGTGCCAGCGCGCCAGGAAACACCATATATTTT,CASAPGNTIYF
TRBD1,TRBJ2-1,.,TRBV5-1,TGCGCCAGCAGCTTTGGGACGGACAGGCGAGTCTACAATGAGCAGTTCTTC,CASSFGTDRRVYNEQFF
TRBD1,TRBJ1-6,.,TRBV7-2,TGTGCCAGCAGCTCCCGGACAGGGTATAATTCACCCCTCCACTTT,CASSSRTGYNSPLHF
TRBD1,TRBJ2-2,.,TRBV29-1,TGCAGCGTTAAGACAGGGGGTAACACCGGGGAGCTGTTTTTT,CSVKTGGNTGELFF
TRBD1,TRBJ2-6,.,TRBV18,TGTGCCAGCTCACGTAACGACAGGGCTGGGGCCAACGTCCTGACTTTC,CASSRNDRAGANVLTF
.,TRBJ1-5,.,TRBV2,TGTGCCAGCAGTGAATCAGGGTTACGGAATCAGCCCCAGCATTTT,CASSESGLRNQPQHF
TRBD1,TRBJ2-7,.,TRBV4-1,TGCGCCAGCAGCCAAGAACAGGTGGACAGGGATTTGGACTTC,CASSQEQVDRDLDF
.,TRBJ2-2,once,TRBV7-9,TGTGCCAGCAGCTTATCCGCGGGCGATGCGAACACCGGGGAGCTGTTTTTT,CASSLSAGDANTGELFF
TRBD2,TRBJ2-1,.,TRBV7-8,TGTGCCAGCAGCCAAATCACTGGCGGGGGGCCGTCCAGCTCCTACAATGAGCAGTTCTTC,CASSQITGGGPSSSYNEQFF
TRBD1,TRBJ1-2,once,TRBV19,TGTGCCAGTAAACCAGGGACAGTGACCGACTATGGCTACACCTTC,CASKPGTVTDYGYTF
.,TRBJ2-1,.,TRBV5-1,TGCGCCAGCAGCCCTACTAGTAACAATGAGCAGTTCTTC,CASSPTSNNEQFF
.,TRBJ2-5,.,TRBV29-1,TGCAGCGTTGGGACACCTCAAGAGACCCAGTACTTC,CSVGTPQETQYF
TRBD2,TRBJ2-1,once,TRBV5-5,TGTGCCAGCAGCTATGGACTAGCGAGCGAGCAGTTCTTC,CASSYGLASEQFF
TRBD1,TRBJ1-4,.,TRBV2,TGTGCCAGCAGGCAAATCCGACAGGGAGAAAAACTGTTTTTT,CASRQIRQGEKLFF
.,TRBJ1-6,.,TRBV6-5,TGTGCCAGCAGTTACTCAGGCGACAGTCATAATTCACCCCTCCACTTT,CASSYSGDSHNSPLHF
TRBD1,TRBJ1-6,.,TRBV7-2,TGTGCCAGCAGTGACCGGGACAGTCGGCCCAATTCACCCCTCCACTTT,CASSDRDSRPNSPLHF
.,TRBJ1-1,.,TRBV13,TGTGCCAGCAGCTCCTACCCCAAGGGGCGGGAGACTGAAGCTTTCTTT,CASSSYPKGRETEAFF
TRBD1,TRBJ1-2,.,TRBV6-5,TGTGCCAGCAGTTACGAGACAGGGGACTATGGCTACACCTTC,CASSYETGDYGYTF
TRBD1,TRBJ2-2,.,TRBV19,TGTGCCAGTAGTATGGCCAGGGGGCTCAACACCGGGGAGCTGTTTTTT,CASSMARGLNTGELFF
TRBD1,TRBJ2-1,.,TRBV28,TGTGCCAGCAGTTTAGGCATCGGGACAGGGATTCACAATGAGCAGTTCTTC,CASSLGIGTGIHNEQFF
TRBD1,TRBJ1-1,.,TRBV4-1,TGCGCCAGCAGTCGAGGACAGGGAACACCTGAAGCTTTCTTT,CASSRGQGTPEAFF
TRBD1,TRBJ1-1,.,TRBV2,TGTGCCAGCAGGCGACAGGGAAGGGGAATGAACACTGAAGCTTTCTTT,CASRRQGRGMNTEAFF
.,TRBJ2-7,once,TRBV4-1,TGCGCCAGCAGCCAACATAGACAGGGAGGCTACGAGCAGTACTTC,CASSQHRQGGYEQYF
.,TRBJ1-5,.,TRBV10-3,TGTGCCACCAGGCAGGGCGAATATAGCAATCAGCCCCAGCATTTT,CATRQGEYSNQPQHF
TRBD2,TRBJ2-7,.,TRBV13,TGTGCCAGCAGCTCAGCGGGAGCCTCCTACGAGCAGTACTTC,CASSSAGASYEQYF
.,TRBJ1-2,many,TRBV4-1,TGCGCCAGCAGCCAATACAGGGATGGGGGCTACACCTTC,CASSQYRDGGYTF
.,TRBJ2-2,.,TRBV4-2,TGTGCCAGCAGCCGGGGGCCTGACGGGGAGCTGTTTTTT,CASSRGPDGELFF
.,TRBJ1-2,.,TRBV9,TGTGCCAGCAGCGTGGAAGGGGTTGGCTACACCTTC,CASSVEGVGYTF
TRBD2,TRBJ2-7,.,TRBV5-5,TGTGCCAGCAGCTTGGGTCCGGGGGGAAAAGACGAGCAGTACTTC,CASSLGPGGKDEQYF
.,TRBJ1-6,.,TRBV3-1/TRBV3-2,TGTGCCAGCAGCCAGGGATGGGGAGATTCACCCCTCCACTTT,CASSQGWGDSPLHF
TRBD1,TRBJ1-6,.,TRBV5-1,TGCGCCAGCAGCTCGGGGGGGACAGTTAGTTCACCCCTCCACTTT,CASSSGGTVSSPLHF
TRBD1,TRBJ1-1,.,TRBV7-9,TGTGCCAGCAGCTTGGGTACCACTTGGGGACAGAAGAACACTGAAGCTTTCTTT,CASSLGTTWGQKNTEAFF
.,TRBJ2-7,.,TRBV21-1,TGTGCCAGCAGCATCGGGACTGAGCAGTACTTC,CASSIGTEQYF
.,TRBJ2-1,.,TRBV27,TGTGCCAGCAGCCGCATGGGGGGTCCTTACAATGAGCAGTTCTTC,CASSRMGGPYNEQFF
TRBD2,TRBJ2-1,.,TRBV11-3,TGTGCCAGCAGCCAAGCGGGAAATGAGCAGTTCTTC,CASSQAGNEQFF
.,TRBJ1-4,.,TRBV6-6,TGTGCCAGCAGTTACGGGGGAGGCTGGGAAAAACTGTTTTTT,CASSYGGGWEKLFF
.,TRBJ2-3,.,TRBV6-5,TGTGCCAGCAGGCGGGACCACGGGACGCAGTATTTT,CASRRDHGTQYF
TRBD2,TRBJ2-2,.,TRBV4-2,TGTGCCAGCAGCCAAAGGACTAGCGGGGAGCTGTTTTTT,CASSQRTSGELFF